The 25 T cell receptor beta chains below all came from one sample that was sequenced in a study of blood T cell repertoires in COVID-19. Only in-frame clones appear in the TCRdb table, and some are missing; sequencing was by immunoSEQ multiplex PCR. The sample yields around 300,000 clones, 90% seen once. The specimen was PBMCs or T cells enriched from blood (not recorded which). The receptors come from a young woman with acute COVID-19.

The rearrangement links TRBV5-6 to TRBJ2-7, with 7 nucleotides matching TRBD2. The CDR3 loop spans 14 amino acids. V shed 4 bases and J 3 bases; nucleotides not matched to a gene: 7. Germline V gene sequence: CDR1 SGHDT, CDR2 YYEEEE. The CDR3 reads CASSRVGEGYEQYF. The CDR3 DNA reads TGTGCCAGCAGCCGAGTTGGGGAGGGCTACGAGCAGTACTTC.

This clone was found once. The genes are TRBV30 and TRBJ2-3, with TRBD1 identical over 7 bases. Trimming at V came to 2 bases and at J to 0 bases, leaving 5 bases not matched to a gene. Germline CDR1 GTSNPN, CDR2 SVGIG (reference sequence). This CDR3 has 15 residues. CDR3 in DNA: TGTGCCTGGAGTCGAACAGGGGCTAGCACAGATACGCAGTATTTT. Translation gives CAWSRTGASTDTQYF.

The rearrangement links TRBV7-5 to TRBJ1-5; whether TRBD1, the table's D call, matches the DNA was not checked. TRBV7-5 is a listed pseudogene. The CDR3 is made up of 14 amino acids. CDR3 residues: CARSLTGSNQPQHF. DNA for the CDR3: TGTGCCAGAAGCCTGACAGGGAGCAATCAGCCCCAGCATTTT.

V and J are TRBV12-3 or TRBV12-4 and TRBJ2-7; 9 positions match TRBD1. This CDR3 spans 13 amino acids. V dropped 7 bases and J dropped 5; count of bases not matched to a gene: 6. CDR3 region: CASTGTGPDEQYF. The CDR3 region has the DNA TGTGCCAGCACCGGGACAGGGCCTGACGAGCAGTACTTC.

The CDR3 coding sequence is TGTGCCACCCCTGGACAGGGCGCTAACTATGGCTACACCTTC. As protein: CATPGQGANYGYTF. The V and J genes are TRBV7-9 and TRBJ1-2, with TRBD1 matching 8 bases. The germline gives CDR1 SEHNR, CDR2 FQNEAQ (reference sequence). The ends lost 10 bases at V and 0 bases at J; junction bases unmatched: 7. This CDR3 spans 14 amino acids.

This clone has just one count. The chain couples TRBV6-2 or TRBV6-3 to TRBJ1-3; D gene unclear. Trimming cost V 2 bases and J 1 base, with 6 bases left between them. Germline CDR1 is MNHEY and CDR2 is SVGEGT. This CDR3 is 14 amino acids long. CDR3 sequence: CASSYLGSGNTIYF. CDR3 coding DNA: TGTGCCAGCAGTTACCTCGGTTCTGGAAACACCATATATTTT.

The rearrangement joins TRBV20-1 to TRBJ1-2; maybe TRBD1 (5 bases). The germline CDR1 and CDR2 sequences are DFQATT and SNEGSKA (reference sequence). Deletions cut 5 bases from V and 2 bases from J, with 6 bases between. The CDR3 contains 11 residues. The CDR3 DNA sequence: TGCAGTGCTCAGGGAAACTATGGCTACACCTTC. Translated, it gives CSAQGNYGYTF.

The V call is TRBV20-1, the J call TRBJ1-2; tentatively, D is TRBD1 (5 bases). Germline CDR1 is DFQATT and CDR2 is SNEGSKA (reference sequence). The V gene lost 2 bases and the J gene lost 9 bases, with 10 bases spanning the gap. This CDR3 spans 11 amino acids. Written as DNA, the CDR3 is TGCAGTGCTAGACGGACACAGCGCTACACCTTC. It is translated as CSARRTQRYTF.

This chain joins TRBV24-1 and TRBJ2-3; D perhaps matches TRBD2 (6 bases). Germline assignment: CDR1 KGHDR and CDR2 SFDVKD. The V gene lost 5 bases and the J gene lost 6 bases, with 20 bases spanning the gap. This CDR3 is 16 amino acids long. Here the CDR3 DNA reads TGTGCCACCAGTGGGCGGGACGTCGGATCACAGGATACGCAGTATTTT. It codes for CATSGRDVGSQDTQYF.

This clone was detected once. The chain carries TRBV28 and TRBJ2-1; D is perhaps TRBD2 (6 bases). The V end was cut by 1 base, the J end by 6 bases, with 13 bases between. Germline CDR1 is MDHEN and CDR2 is SYDVKM. CDR3 length: 15 amino acids. CDR3 nucleotide sequence: TGTGCCAGCAGTTTATCTAGCTGGAGGGCCAATGAGCAGTTCTTC. This gives the protein CASSLSSWRANEQFF.

This clone appeared a single time. The DNA for the CDR3 is TGTGCCAGTAGTGCCGGGGGTCGAGGAATCTATGGCTACACCTTC. It codes for CASSAGGRGIYGYTF. The chain employs TRBV19 and TRBJ1-2; tentative D call: TRBD1 (5 bases). Germline V gene lookup returns CDR1 LNHDA and CDR2 SQIVND (reference sequence). V shed 5 bases and J shed 4 bases, with 17 bases lying between them. There are 15 residues in the CDR3.

The chain carries TRBV15 and TRBJ1-5; no clear D gene. The germline gives CDR1 LNHNV, CDR2 YYDKDF (reference sequence). The CDR3 extends over 18 amino acids. Trimming cost V 0 bases and J 1 base, with 16 bases left between them. Here the CDR3 reads CATSRDTVRGRSNQPQHF. The CDR3 nucleotides are TGTGCCACCAGCAGAGATACGGTGAGAGGGAGAAGCAATCAGCCCCAGCATTTT. The full variable domain, its missing parts supplied by reference TRBV15 and TRBJ1-5, is DAMVIQNPRYQVTQFGKPVTLSCSQTLNHNVMYWYQQKSSQAPKLLFHYYDKDFNNEADTPDNFQSRRPNTSFCFLDIRSPGLGDTAMYLCATSRDTVRGRSNQPQHFGDGTRLSIL.

The J gene is TRBJ2-3, the V gene TRBV2, with a possible D match to TRBD1 (6 bases). V dropped 8 bases and J dropped 5 bases, with 20 bases sitting between them. The CDR3 is made up of 15 amino acids. Germline CDR1 reads SNHLY; CDR2 reads FYNNEI. CDR3 DNA: TGTGCCAGCCACCGAGAACAGGGTACAGGAGATACGCAGTATTTT. The encoded protein is CASHREQGTGDTQYF.

This chain connects TRBV15 to TRBJ2-1, with D unclear. Germline CDR1 LNHNV, CDR2 YYDKDF (reference sequence). V gave up 0 bases and J gave up 0 bases, with 9 bases separating them. The CDR3 runs to 16 residues. CDR3 coding DNA: TGTGCCACCAGCAGAGATCCTATAAACTCCTACAATGAGCAGTTCTTC. Its protein is CATSRDPINSYNEQFF. Based on the CDR3 plus reference TRBV15 and TRBJ2-1, the full variable domain is DAMVIQNPRYQVTQFGKPVTLSCSQTLNHNVMYWYQQKSSQAPKLLFHYYDKDFNNEADTPDNFQSRRPNTSFCFLDIRSPGLGDTAMYLCATSRDPINSYNEQFFGPGTRLTVL.

This chain links TRBV28 with TRBJ2-7, with 9 bases aligning to TRBD2. V lost 6 bases and J lost 1; bases outside the gene matches: 10. The CDR3 sequence is 16 residues long. Germline loops: CDR1 MDHEN, CDR2 SYDVKM. The CDR3 spells CASSPQAGGISYEQYF. The CDR3 region has the DNA TGTGCCAGCAGCCCTCAAGCGGGAGGCATTTCCTACGAGCAGTACTTC. Variable domain in full (rest from reference TRBV28 and TRBJ2-7): DVKVTQSSRYLVKRTGEKVFLECVQDMDHENMFWYRQDPGLGLRLIYFSYDVKMKEKGDIPEGYSVSREKKERFSLILESASTNQTSMYLCASSPQAGGISYEQYFGPGTRLTVT.

The chain recombines TRBV18 with TRBJ2-3; TRBD2 agrees at 12 bases. CDR3 size: 20 residues. CDR1 is KGHSH, CDR2 LQKENI, per germline. The J segment lost 2 bases and the V segment lost 1 base, leaving 13 bases of the junction unmatched. The CDR3 here is CASSPRTSGRPTPSTDTQYF. The CDR3 nucleotides are TGTGCCAGCTCACCACGTACTAGCGGGAGGCCCACTCCATCCACAGATACGCAGTATTTT.

This rearrangement joins TRBV5-4 to TRBJ2-7; 7 positions agree with TRBD1. Germline-derived CDR1 and CDR2 are SGHNT and YYREEE (reference sequence). After removal of 4 bases from V and 3 bases from J, the junction contained 13 bases not matched to a gene. The CDR3 covers 16 residues. The CDR3 DNA follows: TGTGCCAGCAGCCTTGGTCGAGACAGGGTAAGCTACGAGCAGTACTTC. Amino acid sequence: CASSLGRDRVSYEQYF.

V is TRBV27 and J is TRBJ1-2; maybe TRBD1 (6 bases). The CDR3 runs to 17 residues. The V end lost 2 bases, the J end lost 0 bases, and 16 bases lay between the germline ends. From germline, CDR1 is MNHEY and CDR2 SMNVEV (reference sequence). The CDR3 loop is CASSLRFRQAANYGYTF. Here the CDR3 DNA reads TGTGCCAGCAGTTTAAGGTTTCGACAGGCAGCTAACTATGGCTACACCTTC.

CDR3 region: CASIVTGEHSPLHF. As DNA, the CDR3 is TGTGCCAGCATAGTGACAGGCGAGCATTCACCCCTCCACTTT. This chain uses TRBV6-5 with TRBJ1-6, with a weak D call TRBD1 (6 bases). Trimming shortened V by 7 bases and J by 8 bases, and 15 bases separated the two germline ends. The CDR3 has 14 amino acids. Per germline, CDR1 MNHEY and CDR2 SVGAGI.

The chain employs TRBV5-1 and TRBJ2-1; TRBD2 might be the D (5 bases). The CDR3 loop spans 13 amino acids. V was shortened by 4 bases and J by 9 bases, with 14 bases between the two germline ends. The germline CDR1 and CDR2 sequences are SGHRS and YFSETQ. CDR3 amino acids: CASSTASGIEQFF. The CDR3 DNA sequence: TGCGCCAGCAGCACCGCCAGCGGTATTGAGCAGTTCTTC. The variable domain in full, with the rest retrieved from reference TRBV5-1 and TRBJ2-1, is KAGVTQTPRYLIKTRGQQVTLSCSPISGHRSVSWYQQTPGQGLQFLFEYFSETQRNKGNFPGRFSGRQFSNSRSEMNVSTLELGDSALYLCASSTASGIEQFFGPGTRLTVL.

The V call is TRBV7-9, the J call TRBJ2-5; D remains ambiguous. V gave up 3 bases and J gave up 2 bases, with 10 bases separating them. The germline V gene has CDR1 SEHNR and CDR2 FQNEAQ (reference sequence). There are 14 residues in the CDR3. CDR3 in DNA: TGTGCCAGCAGCTTCTCGAACAGTCAAGAGACCCAGTACTTC. It is translated as CASSFSNSQETQYF.

The chain employs TRBV6-6 and TRBJ2-3; D remains unclear. The CDR3 extends over 11 amino acids. V was clipped by 5 bases and J by 7 bases, with 7 bases between them. From germline, CDR1 is MNHNY and CDR2 SVGAGI (reference sequence). CDR3 sequence (DNA): TGTGCCAGCAGTATCCAGAATACGCAGTATTTT. Encoded protein: CASSIQNTQYF.

This CDR3 reads CASMGGKDYGYTF. As DNA, the CDR3 is TGTGCCAGCATGGGAGGGAAGGACTATGGCTACACCTTC. The chain joins TRBV6-6 to TRBJ1-2; D call uncertain. Germline V gene sequence: CDR1 MNHNY, CDR2 SVGAGI (reference sequence). The CDR3 totals 13 residues. V was shortened by 7 bases and J by 3 bases, with 12 bases between the two germline ends.

V usage is TRBV29-1 and J usage is TRBJ2-7; possibly TRBD1 for D (6 bases). V lost 7 bases, J lost 3 bases, and 13 bases lay in between. The CDR3 is 12 amino acids. Germline V lookup: CDR1 SQVTM, CDR2 ANQGSEA. CDR3 protein: CSGYREGYEQYF. CDR3 nucleotide sequence: TGCAGCGGATACAGGGAAGGCTACGAGCAGTACTTC.

The rearrangement joins TRBV19 to TRBJ1-2; 7 bases line up with TRBD1. This CDR3 region has 13 residues. Per germline, CDR1 LNHDA and CDR2 SQIVND (reference sequence). V lost 5 bases, J lost 4 bases, and 4 bases stayed unmatched. CDR3 in DNA: TGTGCCAGTAGTGGCCGGGACAGCTATGGCTACACCTTC. Translated, it gives CASSGRDSYGYTF.